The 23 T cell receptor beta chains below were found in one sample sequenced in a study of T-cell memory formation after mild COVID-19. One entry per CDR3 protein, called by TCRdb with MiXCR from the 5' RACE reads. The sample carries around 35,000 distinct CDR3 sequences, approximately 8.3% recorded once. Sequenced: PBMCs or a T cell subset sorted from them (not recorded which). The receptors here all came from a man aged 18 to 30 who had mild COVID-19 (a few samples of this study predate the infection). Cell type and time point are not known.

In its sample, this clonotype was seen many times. The CDR3 reads CASGLGGDGSYEQYF. In nucleotides, the CDR3 is TGTGCCAGCGGATTGGGAGGCGACGGCTCCTACGAGCAGTACTTC. V is TRBV6-1 and J is TRBJ2-7; D perhaps matches TRBD2 (6 bases). V was pared by 8 bases and J by 0 bases, with 17 bases between. Germline V gene data show CDR1 as MNHNS and CDR2 as SASEGT. The CDR3 is 15 amino acids.

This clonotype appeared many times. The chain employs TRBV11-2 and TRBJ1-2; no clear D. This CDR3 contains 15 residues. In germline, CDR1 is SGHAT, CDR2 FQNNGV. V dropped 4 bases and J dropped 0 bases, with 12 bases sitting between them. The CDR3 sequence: CASSSSRLPNYGYTF. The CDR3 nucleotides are TGTGCCAGCAGCTCCTCGAGACTACCTAACTATGGCTACACCTTC. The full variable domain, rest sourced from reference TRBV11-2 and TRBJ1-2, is EAGVAQSPRYKIIEKRQSVAFWCNPISGHATLYWYQQILGQGPKLLIQFQNNGVVDDSQLPKDRFSAERLKGVDSTLKIQPAKLEDSAVYLCASSSSRLPNYGYTFGSGTRLTVV.

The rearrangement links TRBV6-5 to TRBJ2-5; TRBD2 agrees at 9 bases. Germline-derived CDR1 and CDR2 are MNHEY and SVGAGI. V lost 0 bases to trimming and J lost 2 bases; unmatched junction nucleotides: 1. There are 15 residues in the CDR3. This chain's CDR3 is CASSYSAGGQETQYF. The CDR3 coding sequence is TGTGCCAGCAGTTACTCGGCGGGAGGGCAAGAGACCCAGTACTTC.

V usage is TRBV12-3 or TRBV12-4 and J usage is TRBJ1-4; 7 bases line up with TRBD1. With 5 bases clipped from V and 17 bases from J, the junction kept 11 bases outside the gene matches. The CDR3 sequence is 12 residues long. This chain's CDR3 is CASSPRNRGVFF. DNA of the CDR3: TGTGCCAGCAGTCCTCGTAACAGGGGTGTCTTTTTT.

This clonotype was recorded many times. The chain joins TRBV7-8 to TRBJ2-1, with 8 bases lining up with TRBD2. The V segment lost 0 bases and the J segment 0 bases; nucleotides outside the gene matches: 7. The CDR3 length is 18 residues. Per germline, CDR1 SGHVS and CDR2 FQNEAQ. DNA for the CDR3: TGTGCCAGCAGCTTAGCGCTTATAGCGGGGTTCTCCTACAATGAGCAGTTCTTC. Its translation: CASSLALIAGFSYNEQFF.

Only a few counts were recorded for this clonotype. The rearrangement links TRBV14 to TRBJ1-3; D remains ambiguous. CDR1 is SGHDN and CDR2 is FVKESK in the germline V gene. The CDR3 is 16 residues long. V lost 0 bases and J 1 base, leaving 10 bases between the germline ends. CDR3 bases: TGTGCCAGCAGCCAAGATGTCGTGAAATCTGGAAACACCATATATTTT. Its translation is CASSQDVVKSGNTIYF.

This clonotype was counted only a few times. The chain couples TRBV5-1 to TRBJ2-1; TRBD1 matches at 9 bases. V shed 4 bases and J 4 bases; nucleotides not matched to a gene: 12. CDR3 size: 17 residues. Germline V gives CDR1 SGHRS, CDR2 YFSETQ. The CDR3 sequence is CASSQPLMTGGYNEQFF. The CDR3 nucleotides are TGCGCCAGCAGCCAACCCCTGATGACAGGGGGATACAATGAGCAGTTCTTC.

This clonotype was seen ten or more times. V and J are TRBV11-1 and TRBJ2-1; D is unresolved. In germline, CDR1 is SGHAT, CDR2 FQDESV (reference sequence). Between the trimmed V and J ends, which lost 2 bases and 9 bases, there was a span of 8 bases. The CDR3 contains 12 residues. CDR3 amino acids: CASSLSSVEQFF. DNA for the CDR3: TGTGCCAGCAGCTTATCTTCAGTTGAGCAGTTCTTC.

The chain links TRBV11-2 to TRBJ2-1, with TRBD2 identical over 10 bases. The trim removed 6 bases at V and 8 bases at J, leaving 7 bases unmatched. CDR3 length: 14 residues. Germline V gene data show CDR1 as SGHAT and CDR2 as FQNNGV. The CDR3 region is CASRLAGTRDEQFF. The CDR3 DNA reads TGTGCCAGCAGACTAGCGGGGACGAGGGATGAGCAGTTCTTC.

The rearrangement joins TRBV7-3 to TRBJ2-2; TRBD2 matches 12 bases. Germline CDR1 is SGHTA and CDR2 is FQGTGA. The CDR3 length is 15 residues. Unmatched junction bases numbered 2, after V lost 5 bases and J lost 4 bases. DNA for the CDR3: TGTGCCAGCAGCCCGGGACTAGCGGGCACCGGGGAGCTGTTTTTT. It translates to CASSPGLAGTGELFF.

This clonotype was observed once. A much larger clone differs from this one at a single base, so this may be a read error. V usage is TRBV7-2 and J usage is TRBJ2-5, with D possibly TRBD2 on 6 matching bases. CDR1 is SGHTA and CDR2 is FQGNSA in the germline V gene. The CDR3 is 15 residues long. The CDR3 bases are TGTGCCAGCAGCCAACAGCGGGCCCCCGAGGAGAGCCAGTACTTC. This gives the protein CASSQQRAPEESQYF.

The CDR3 sequence is CASRVNTEAFF. The CDR3 coding sequence is TGTGCTAGTCGAGTGAACACTGAAGCTTTCTTT. The chain recombines TRBV12-5 with TRBJ1-1; no definite D call. The CDR3 has 11 residues. The V end was cut by 8 bases, the J end by 0 bases, with 4 bases between. Germline CDR1 is LGHNT and CDR2 is FRNRAP.

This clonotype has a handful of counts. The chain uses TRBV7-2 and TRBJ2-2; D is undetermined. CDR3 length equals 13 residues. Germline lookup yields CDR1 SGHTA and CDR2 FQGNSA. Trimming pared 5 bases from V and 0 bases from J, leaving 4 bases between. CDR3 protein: CASSTANTGELFF. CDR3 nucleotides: TGTGCCAGCAGCACTGCGAACACCGGGGAGCTGTTTTTT.

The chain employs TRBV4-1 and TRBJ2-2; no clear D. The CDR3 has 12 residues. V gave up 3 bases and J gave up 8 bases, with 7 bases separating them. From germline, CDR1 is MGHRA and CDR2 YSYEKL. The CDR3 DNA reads TGCGCCAGCAGCCAGGTCTCTGGGGAGCTGTTTTTT. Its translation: CASSQVSGELFF.

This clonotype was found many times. This chain's CDR3 is CASSPGITYEQYF. The CDR3, as DNA: TGTGCCAGTAGTCCGGGCATAACCTACGAGCAGTACTTC. The chain links TRBV19 to TRBJ2-7, with D uncertain. V was cut by 5 bases and J by 2 bases, with 10 bases left in between. CDR1 and CDR2 (germline): LNHDA, SQIVND (reference sequence). The CDR3 length is 13 residues. Combining the CDR3 with reference TRBV19 and TRBJ2-7 gives the whole variable domain DGGITQSPKYLFRKEGQNVTLSCEQNLNHDAMYWYRQDPGQGLRLIYYSQIVNDFQKGDIAEGYSVSREKKESFPLTVTSAQKNPTAFYLCASSPGITYEQYFGPGTRLTVT.

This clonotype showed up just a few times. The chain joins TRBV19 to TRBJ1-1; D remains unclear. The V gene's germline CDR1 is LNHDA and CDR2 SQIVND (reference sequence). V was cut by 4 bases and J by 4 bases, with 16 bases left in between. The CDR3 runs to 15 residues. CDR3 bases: TGTGCCAGTAGTAGATCTCCCACGGACGGCACTGAAGCTTTCTTT. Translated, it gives CASSRSPTDGTEAFF.

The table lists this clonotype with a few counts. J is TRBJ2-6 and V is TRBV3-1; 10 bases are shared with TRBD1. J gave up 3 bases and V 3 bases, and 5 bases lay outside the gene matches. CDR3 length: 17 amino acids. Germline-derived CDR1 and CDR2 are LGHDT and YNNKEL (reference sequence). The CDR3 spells CASSHDRGHFGANVLTF. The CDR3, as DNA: TGTGCCAGCAGCCACGACAGGGGGCACTTTGGGGCCAACGTCCTGACTTTC.

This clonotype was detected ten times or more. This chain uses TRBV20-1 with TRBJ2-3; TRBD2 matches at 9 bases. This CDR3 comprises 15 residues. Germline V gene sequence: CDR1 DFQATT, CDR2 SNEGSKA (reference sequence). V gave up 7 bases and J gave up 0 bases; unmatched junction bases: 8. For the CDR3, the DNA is TGCAGTGAGGCTAGCGGGGCATTTAGCACAGATACGCAGTATTTT. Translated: CSEASGAFSTDTQYF.

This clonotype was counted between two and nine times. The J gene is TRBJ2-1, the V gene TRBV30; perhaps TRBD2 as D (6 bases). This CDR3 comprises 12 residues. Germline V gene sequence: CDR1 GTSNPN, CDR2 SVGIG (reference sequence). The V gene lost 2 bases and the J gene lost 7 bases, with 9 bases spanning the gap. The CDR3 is CAWSLGGNEQFF. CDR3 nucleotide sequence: TGTGCCTGGAGTCTTGGGGGGAATGAGCAGTTCTTC.

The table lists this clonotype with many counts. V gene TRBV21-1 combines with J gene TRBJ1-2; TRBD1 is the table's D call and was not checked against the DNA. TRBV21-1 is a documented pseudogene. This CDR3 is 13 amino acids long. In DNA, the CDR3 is TGTGCCAGCAGCAAAGTAGGGGGGGGCGGCTACACCTTC. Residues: CASSKVGGGGYTF.

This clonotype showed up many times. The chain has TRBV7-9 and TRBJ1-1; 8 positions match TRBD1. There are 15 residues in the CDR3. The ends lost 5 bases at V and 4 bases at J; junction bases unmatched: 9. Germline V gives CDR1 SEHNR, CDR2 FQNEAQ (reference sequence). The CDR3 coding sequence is TGTGCCAGCAGCGAGCGCGACAGGGGAGCCACTGAAGCTTTCTTT. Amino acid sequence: CASSERDRGATEAFF.

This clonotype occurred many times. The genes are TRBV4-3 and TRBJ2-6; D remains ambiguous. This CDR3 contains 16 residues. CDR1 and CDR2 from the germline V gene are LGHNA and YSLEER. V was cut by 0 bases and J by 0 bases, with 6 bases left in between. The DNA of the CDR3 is TGCGCCAGCAGCCAAGATGGAAGCTCTGGGGCCAACGTCCTGACTTTC. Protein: CASSQDGSSGANVLTF.

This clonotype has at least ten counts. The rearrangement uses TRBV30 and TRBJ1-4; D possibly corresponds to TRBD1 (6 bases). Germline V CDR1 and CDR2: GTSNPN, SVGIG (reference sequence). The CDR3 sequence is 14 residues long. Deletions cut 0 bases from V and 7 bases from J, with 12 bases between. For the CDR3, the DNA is TGTGCCTGGAGTGTCCAGGGGTCGGGTGAAAAACTGTTTTTT. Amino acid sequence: CAWSVQGSGEKLFF.